The sequence of this T cell receptor beta chain was determined in a study of breast tumors, draining lymph nodes, adjacent tissues (dated by TCRdb to the mid-2010s). Turning to the overall study: In breast cancer patients, the study compared the TCR beta repertoires of tumor, adjacent nontumor tissue and axillary lymph nodes. The study aimed to assess the relationships and possible T-cell exchange between tumor, surrounding tissue and draining lymph node repertoires in human breast cancer. General findings and caveats noted by the study authors: Tumors showed preferential V and J gene usage, and their T-cell repertoire diversity fell below that of lymph nodes yet above that of nontumor tissue. In luminal-like breast cancer, tumor and nontumor tissue repertoires resembled each other significantly more than in basal-like breast cancer. The conclusion that tumor T cells originate in lymph nodes was presented as consistent with a hypothesis rather than as directly demonstrated. The data were considered consistent with most tumor T cells being derived from the lymph node and subsequently expanding within tumor tissue.

Reads for this sample came from an Illumina HiSeq 2000. Multiplex PCR amplification was used to generate the TCR beta chain libraries. High-throughput sequencing was used to analyze the amplified TCR beta chain products. TCRdb's own reprocessing of the public reads used fastp at Q25 and MiXCR and kept productive beta chains. Each CDR3 protein appears once, grouped with its most common genes and DNA. This sample is represented by around 190,000 distinct CDR3 sequences; 30% to 35% of them were singletons. Roughly 4.5% of the sample belongs to the ten largest clones. The axillary draining lymph nodes of breast cancer patients were the source of the lymph node samples. Note on this clonotype: This receptor's antigen is unknown. Base qualities are missing; no much larger clone stands one base away.

Sequencing was carried out using axillary lymph node tissue. The receptor's source is a female donor with breast cancer. Some clones in this sample may be carry-over from other donors' samples.

The bases read TGTGCCAGCAGAGCCTCCGGGACAGCCTACAATGAGCAGTTCTTC. This yields the protein CASRASGTAYNEQFF. The chain was built from TRBV6-1 and TRBJ2-1, with 7 middle bases fitting TRBD1. Based on the germline V gene, the CDR1 and CDR2 sequences are MNHNS and SASEGT. The junction shows trimming of 6 bases on V and 2 bases on J, and the gene matches do not reach 7 bases of it. The CDR3 measures 15 amino acids from cysteine to phenylalanine. The read is trimmed to its CDR3 DNA, 45 bases read in frame from base 1.